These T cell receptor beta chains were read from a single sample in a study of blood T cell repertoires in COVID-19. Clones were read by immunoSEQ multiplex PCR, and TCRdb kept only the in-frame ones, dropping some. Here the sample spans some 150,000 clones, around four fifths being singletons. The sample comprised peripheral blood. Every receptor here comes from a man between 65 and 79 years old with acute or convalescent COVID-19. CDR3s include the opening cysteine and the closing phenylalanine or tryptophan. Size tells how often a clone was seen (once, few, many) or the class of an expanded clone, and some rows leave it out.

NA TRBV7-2 CASSLASRSTDTQYF
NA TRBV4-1 CASSPPGLVDSGELFF
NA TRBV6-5 CASSRDRDLGQPQHF
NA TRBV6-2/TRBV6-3 CASSFSGGPYEQYF
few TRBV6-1 CASSEDNNYGYTF
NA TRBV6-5 CASRGTGGSPLHF
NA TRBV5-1 CASSLPGQSIYF
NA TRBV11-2 CASLYGGGHHTGELFF
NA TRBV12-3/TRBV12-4 CASWSGGGETQYF
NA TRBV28 CASTGTNSPLHF
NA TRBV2 CASRNRGGQPQHF
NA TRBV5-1 CASSSGIHNSPLHF
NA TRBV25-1 CASSGQGAVYEQFF
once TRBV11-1 CASSLAQTGTGANEQFF
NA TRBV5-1 CASSLDSGQETQYF
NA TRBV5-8 CASSGYRGLSTDTQYF
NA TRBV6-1 CASSESRGSYNEQFF
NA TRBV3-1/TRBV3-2 CASSQEQGAAEKLFF
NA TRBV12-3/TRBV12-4 CASSLGREYEQFF
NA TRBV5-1 CASSLSGRARSSSYEQYF
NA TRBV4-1 CASSWRERTEAFF
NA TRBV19 CASSTLAGDLHRSYEQYF
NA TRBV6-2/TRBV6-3 CASSYSSGSGETQYF
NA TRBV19 CASEGLSYNEQFF
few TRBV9 CASSVELASGEQYF
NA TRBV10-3 CAISAGKGQGMHEQYF
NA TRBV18 CASSPISTGELFF
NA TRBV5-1 CASSEQAVSGNTIYF
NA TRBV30 CACRDKLGTEAFF
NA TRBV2 CASSRTGGSEETQYF
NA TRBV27 CASSLSWPHNSPLHF
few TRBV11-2 CASLESYEQYF
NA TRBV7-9 CASSFNENIQYF
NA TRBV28 CASSSPGTPTYEQYF
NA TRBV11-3 CASSPMGGAHNEQFF
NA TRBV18 CASSRAEGGRLSPLHF
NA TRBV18 CASSTGAGINNEQFF
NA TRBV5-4 CASSSSSYASGPPDTQYF
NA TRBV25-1 CASKGQGRNTIYF
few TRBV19 CASSIGLALHYNEQFF
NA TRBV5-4 CASSPKTGNNEQFF
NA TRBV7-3 CASSQGGNTQYF
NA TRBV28 CASTAVNQETQYF
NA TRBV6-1 CASSETGLGADFGQPQHF
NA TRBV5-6 CASSLGYSRGGGQFF
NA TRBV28 CASTPLAAGEREQFF
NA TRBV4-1 CASSQAEQGYQPQHF
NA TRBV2 CASSGQRQETQYF
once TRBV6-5 CASWEAGATYEQYF
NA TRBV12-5 CASGPSTGTRNTEAFF
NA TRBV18 CASSPQQGRTYNEQFF
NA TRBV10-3 CAISGDTRGEAFF
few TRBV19 CASKREPSTTQNEQFF
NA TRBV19 CASNLRANSPLHF
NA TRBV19 CASSIRGGNYGYTF
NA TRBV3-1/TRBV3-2 CASSQPFSDYNEQFF
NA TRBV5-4 CASSLVPGNQPQHF
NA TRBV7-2 CASSLGTLGEKLFF